The rows below give T cell receptor beta chains drawn from one sample of a study of blood T cell repertoires in COVID-19. Libraries were prepared by immunoSEQ multiplex PCR; TCRdb keeps only in-frame clonotypes and omits some of them. The sample has 250,000 to 300,000 clones; 85% to 90% are singletons. The specimen was PBMCs or T cells enriched from blood (not recorded which). The receptors stem from a man younger than 35 who had recovered from COVID-19. Each CDR3 is given with its conserved first and last residue. A D gene is named only where the DNA matches it firmly. Only some rows state a clone size, as once, few, many or a class for expanded clones.

TRBV3-1/TRBV3-2,NA,NA,TRBJ1-2,TGTGCCAGCAGCGGGCTATATGGCTACACCTTC,CASSGLYGYTF
TRBV3-1/TRBV3-2,once,TRBD1,TRBJ2-5,TGTGCCAGCAGCCCGGGACAGGGGTTAGGAGAGACCCAGTACTTC,CASSPGQGLGETQYF
TRBV18,NA,TRBD1,TRBJ1-2,TGTGCCAGCTCTCCGACAGGGGCCTCAGTCAACTATGGCTACACCTTC,CASSPTGASVNYGYTF
TRBV4-1,NA,NA,TRBJ1-4,TGCGCCAGCAGCCAAGAGTTCTCGGCGGAACTGTTTTTT,CASSQEFSAELFF
TRBV6-5,NA,NA,TRBJ2-3,TGTGCCAGCAGGATGAGGTCGCCCCTCACAGATACGCAGTATTTT,CASRMRSPLTDTQYF
TRBV5-4,NA,NA,TRBJ1-4,TGTGCCAGCAGCTTCAACCAGGGAGGTAATGAAAAACTGTTTTTT,CASSFNQGGNEKLFF
TRBV9,NA,TRBD2,TRBJ2-5,TGTGCCAGCAGCGTAGCCGGGGGGATCCAAGAGACCCAGTACTTC,CASSVAGGIQETQYF
TRBV5-6,NA,NA,TRBJ1-1,TGTGCCAGCAGCAACAAATTAACATGGAACACTGAAGCTTTCTTT,CASSNKLTWNTEAFF
TRBV6-5,NA,NA,TRBJ2-1,TGTGCCAGCGGGGGGGCCGGCCACAATGAGCAGTTCTTC,CASGGAGHNEQFF
TRBV5-5,NA,TRBD1,TRBJ2-7,TGTGCCAGCAGCATCGGGACAGGGTCCTACGAGCAGTACTTC,CASSIGTGSYEQYF
TRBV2,NA,NA,TRBJ2-3,TGTGCCAGCAGGCCCACGGAGGGGACAGATACGCAGTATTTT,CASRPTEGTDTQYF
TRBV5-1,NA,TRBD2,TRBJ2-2,TGCGCCAGCAGCCCGACTAGCGGGGGGGCCTCGAACACCGGGGAGCTGTTTTTT,CASSPTSGGASNTGELFF
TRBV3-1/TRBV3-2,once,TRBD2,TRBJ2-1,TGTGCCAGCAGCCGAACCGGGACTAGCATTTTCAATGAGCAGTTCTTC,CASSRTGTSIFNEQFF
TRBV3-1/TRBV3-2,NA,NA,TRBJ1-2,TGTGCCAGCACTTCCCGGGGGGCAAACTATGGCTACACCTTC,CASTSRGANYGYTF
TRBV29-1,once,NA,TRBJ2-3,TGCAGCGTTTCGGGAACCCTTCACACAGATACGCAGTATTTT,CSVSGTLHTDTQYF
TRBV11-3,NA,NA,TRBJ1-2,TGTGCCAGCTCCCGAACCGGCGGCCTTGTAGGCTACACCTTC,CASSRTGGLVGYTF
TRBV19,NA,NA,TRBJ1-6,TGTGCCAGTAGTACGCGAGCAGGGTCTTATTCACCCCTCCACTTT,CASSTRAGSYSPLHF
TRBV30,NA,NA,TRBJ1-2,TGTGCCTGGAGTGTGTTCCATAGCGACTATGGCTACACCTTC,CAWSVFHSDYGYTF
TRBV11-3,NA,NA,TRBJ2-3,TGTGCCAGCAGCTTACAGGGGACATTAGGGAGCACAGATACGCAGTATTTT,CASSLQGTLGSTDTQYF
TRBV5-1,once,NA,TRBJ1-1,TGCGCCAGCAGCTTGGCAGGGGCGCAAAATGAAGCTTTCTTT,CASSLAGAQNEAFF
TRBV6-1,many,TRBD1,TRBJ2-7,TGTGCCAGCAGTGAGGATACCGGGACAGGGGCCTACGAGCAGTACTTC,CASSEDTGTGAYEQYF
TRBV9,NA,TRBD1,TRBJ1-1,TGTGCCAGCAGCAATTCCGGGACAGCGACTGAAGCTTTCTTT,CASSNSGTATEAFF
TRBV5-4,NA,NA,TRBJ1-3,TGTGGAACAGGCAGCTCTGGAAACACCATATATTTT,CGTGSSGNTIYF
TRBV14,NA,NA,TRBJ1-2,TGTGCCAGCAGCCTCGGGGGGGCGAGTGGCTACACCTTC,CASSLGGASGYTF
TRBV6-1,NA,NA,TRBJ1-2,TGTGCCAGCAGTGAAGCGGGGGGAAGAGACTATGGCTACACCTTC,CASSEAGGRDYGYTF
TRBV2,NA,TRBD2,TRBJ2-3,TGTGCCAGCTCGGGACTAGCGGGACTCACAGATACGCAGTATTTT,CASSGLAGLTDTQYF
TRBV12-3/TRBV12-4,NA,NA,TRBJ2-1,TGTGCCAGCAGCCTCAGGGGTGGTGAGCAGTTCTTC,CASSLRGGEQFF
TRBV15,few,TRBD2,TRBJ2-7,TGTGCCACCAGCAGGGTAAGCGGGAGGAGCTCCTACGAGCAGTACTTC,CATSRVSGRSSYEQYF
TRBV10-2,NA,NA,TRBJ1-1,TGCGCCAGCAGTGAGAGTAGCACTGAAGCTTTCTTT,CASSESSTEAFF
TRBV6-6,NA,TRBD1,TRBJ1-5,TGTGCCAGCAGTCCAACCGGGACAGCTGTCAATCAGCCCCAGCATTTT,CASSPTGTAVNQPQHF
TRBV10-2,NA,NA,TRBJ2-7,TGCGCCAGCAGTACCAGCGGTGATTACGAGCAGTACTTC,CASSTSGDYEQYF
TRBV3-1/TRBV3-2,few,NA,TRBJ1-3,TGTGCCAGCAGCCCCTCAGGGACGGGGGCTGGAAACACCATATATTTT,CASSPSGTGAGNTIYF
TRBV13,once,NA,TRBJ1-2,TGTGCCAGCAGCCTGGTCCGGGACTTTAACTATGGCTACACCTTC,CASSLVRDFNYGYTF
TRBV28,NA,TRBD1,TRBJ2-1,TGTGCCAGCTATGATATACAGGGGCATAACAATGAGCAGTTCTTC,CASYDIQGHNNEQFF
TRBV5-1,few,NA,TRBJ1-4,TGCGCCAGCAGCCCTGGAGGTCCAACTAATGAAAAACTGTTTTTT,CASSPGGPTNEKLFF
TRBV29-1,NA,NA,TRBJ1-2,TGCAGCGTTGACGCAGGGGAGGGAGGCTACACCTTC,CSVDAGEGGYTF
TRBV18,once,NA,TRBJ2-5,TGTGCCAGCTCACCCTACGAAAGGGGACAAGAGACCCAGTACTTC,CASSPYERGQETQYF
TRBV28,NA,NA,TRBJ2-7,TGTGCCAGCAGACGTGACAGCTCCTACGAGCAGTACTTC,CASRRDSSYEQYF
TRBV27,NA,NA,TRBJ1-1,TGTGCCAGCAGTTTATCTTCGGGGAGGGCCTTCGAAGCTTTCTTT,CASSLSSGRAFEAFF
TRBV24-1,NA,NA,TRBJ2-2,TGTGCCACCAGTGACATCAGGGTTCCCGGGGAGCTGTTTTTT,CATSDIRVPGELFF
TRBV19,NA,NA,TRBJ2-1,TGTGCCAGTAGTCAGAGGGGGTTAAATGAGCAGTTCTTC,CASSQRGLNEQFF
TRBV30,once,TRBD1,TRBJ1-1,TGTGCCTGGAGTGTACTAGGGGGCGCTGAAGCTTTCTTT,CAWSVLGGAEAFF